This T cell receptor beta chain was sequenced during a study of T cell repertoires in cytomegalovirus infection. Turning to the study itself: Indications came from public TCR beta signatures; they pointed to CMV infection and to a matching HLA type.

The CDR3 has 18 residues. Trimming removed 5 bases at V and 5 bases at J, with 25 bases between. CDR1 is SGHTA, CDR2 FQGNSA, per germline. TCRdb processed the reads anew with MiXCR; each CDR3 protein has one entry. The data show about 140,000 distinct CDR3 sequences, with 6.5% seen just once and about 20% held by the top ten. This clonotype showed up many times. What it binds is unknown. Findings and caveats of the study: Clonotypes of TCR beta that were HLA-C-restricted and CMV-specific dominated the ex vivo response. Cumulative frequency (of public TCR beta family members) identified carriers of CMV plus the relevant HLA.

This chain links TRBV7-2 with TRBJ1-5; maybe TRBD1 (5 bases). The receptor's source is a human donor in good health (CMV status not recorded). Some clones in this sample may be carry-over from other donors' samples. The sequenced sample consisted of PBMCs. This chain's CDR3 is CASSHTSRGETPDQPQHF. In DNA form, the CDR3 reads TGTGCCAGCAGCCACACCTCACGGGGCGAGACACCCGATCAGCCCCAGCATTTT.